The next 22 T cell receptor beta chains were all read from a single sample in a study of T-cell reconstitution after alpha-beta-depleted transplantation in children. Unique molecular identifiers were incorporated when the TCRbeta library was constructed. TCRdb reanalysed the PCR reads using MiXCR and keeps one entry per CDR3 protein. The sample shows 600,000 or so distinct CDR3 sequences, 23% of them seen only once. The sample here was PBMCs, mostly from graft donor cells, taken 360 days after TCRalphabeta/CD19-depleted stem cell transplant. All receptors come from a boy younger than two who had a stem cell transplant for acute myeloid leukemia, so the T cells may come from the graft donor.

At least ten counts were recorded for this clonotype. The chain combines TRBV2 with TRBJ1-5; 7 bases fit TRBD1. The CDR3 length is 14 residues. CDR1 is SNHLY, CDR2 FYNNEI, per germline. V was pared by 5 bases and J by 3 bases, with 4 bases of the junction left unmatched. The CDR3 spells CASSRDSHNQPQHF. In DNA form, the CDR3 reads TGTGCCAGCAGTCGGGACAGCCACAATCAGCCCCAGCATTTT.

The chain links TRBV12-3 or TRBV12-4 to TRBJ2-3, with D tentatively TRBD1 or TRBD2 (6 bases each). The CDR3 contains 15 residues. Trimming pared 3 bases from V and 4 bases from J, leaving 14 bases between. The CDR3 sequence is CASSLWGAFPDTQYF. The CDR3 region has the DNA TGTGCCAGCAGTTTGTGGGGGGCTTTTCCAGATACGCAGTATTTT.

J is TRBJ1-1 and V is TRBV29-1, with D possibly being TRBD1 (5 bases). CDR3 length: 15 residues. V shed 4 bases and J shed 0 bases, with 15 bases lying between them. CDR1 and CDR2 from the germline V gene are SQVTM and ANQGSEA. The CDR3 sequence is CSVGWWGSLNTEAFF. In nucleotides, the CDR3 is TGCAGCGTTGGATGGTGGGGCAGCCTGAACACTGAAGCTTTCTTT.

The chain carries TRBV20-1 and TRBJ2-2; D gene unclear. Trimming stripped 4 bases from V and 5 bases from J, with 14 bases between. Germline V CDR1 and CDR2: DFQATT, SNEGSKA (reference sequence). The CDR3 covers 14 residues. CDR3 residues: CSAISAGTTGELFF. The CDR3 nucleotides read TGCAGTGCTATCTCGGCAGGCACGACCGGGGAGCTGTTTTTT.

This clonotype has at least ten counts. The chain uses TRBV2 and TRBJ1-6, with D possibly being TRBD1 (5 bases). The V gene lost 3 bases and the J gene lost 1 base, with 10 bases spanning the gap. Germline-derived CDR1 and CDR2 are SNHLY and FYNNEI. The CDR3 spans 16 residues. The CDR3 reads CASSDGGGSYNSPLHF. CDR3 bases: TGTGCCAGCAGTGATGGCGGGGGTTCCTATAATTCACCCCTCCACTTT.

The V gene is TRBV13, the J gene TRBJ2-7; D is unresolved. Trimming shortened V by 6 bases and J by 5 bases, and 11 bases separated the two germline ends. The CDR3 sequence is 12 residues long. CDR1 and CDR2 (germline): PRHDT, FYEKMQ (reference sequence). The CDR3 reads CASSLLRHEQYV. The CDR3 DNA sequence: TGTGCCAGCAGTCTCCTCCGCCACGAGCAGTACGTC.

This clonotype occurred many times. The chain recombines TRBV4-3 with TRBJ2-7; maybe TRBD2 (7 bases). The CDR3 covers 14 residues. V shed 5 bases and J shed 4 bases, with 15 bases lying between them. The germline gives CDR1 LGHNA, CDR2 YSLEER. In nucleotides, the CDR3 is TGCGCCAGCAGCGAAAACAGGGAGGGGTACGAGCAGTACTTC. The encoded protein is CASSENREGYEQYF.

This clonotype appeared many times. This chain links TRBV20-1 with TRBJ1-1; D not certain. The CDR3 has 13 residues. V was trimmed by 3 bases and J by 1 base, leaving 9 bases between them. Germline V gene sequence: CDR1 DFQATT, CDR2 SNEGSKA (reference sequence). CDR3 residues: CSAREDPNTEAFF. CDR3 DNA: TGCAGTGCTAGGGAAGATCCGAACACTGAAGCTTTCTTT.

This clonotype was counted between two and nine times. The chain couples TRBV9 to TRBJ2-3; possibly TRBD1 for D (6 bases). The CDR3 covers 15 residues. Germline V CDR1 and CDR2: SGDLS, YYNGEE. Trimming removed 3 bases from V and 6 bases from J, with 17 bases in between. CDR3: CASSGRDTAGDTQYF. Here the CDR3 DNA reads TGTGCCAGCAGCGGCCGGGACACGGCAGGGGATACGCAGTATTTT. The complete variable domain, with remaining parts taken from reference TRBV9 and TRBJ2-3, reads DSGVTQTPKHLITATGQRVTLRCSPRSGDLSVYWYQQSLDQGLQFLIQYYNGEERAKGNILERFSAQQFPDLHSELNLSSLELGDSALYFCASSGRDTAGDTQYFGPGTRLTVL.

This clonotype occurred many times. V and J are TRBV27 and TRBJ2-3; unclear D gene. The V and J ends lost 5 bases and 4 bases respectively, with 13 bases between them. The length of the CDR3 is 14 residues. Germline V CDR1 and CDR2: MNHEY, SMNVEV (reference sequence). CDR3 region: CASSPRLGSDTQYF. CDR3 in DNA: TGTGCCAGCAGTCCTCGCCTAGGGTCAGATACGCAGTATTTT.

This rearrangement joins TRBV15 to TRBJ2-6; D gene ambiguous. V was trimmed by 1 base and J by 1 base, leaving 5 bases between them. Germline loops: CDR1 LNHNV, CDR2 YYDKDF (reference sequence). The CDR3 length is 15 residues. DNA of the CDR3: TGTGCCACCAGCAGAGCCCCTTCTGGGGCCAACGTCCTGACTTTC. This encodes CATSRAPSGANVLTF.

CDR3 nucleotides: TGTGCCAGCACCCCAGTAGGTGGGCCACATGCAACTAATGAAAAACTGTTTTTT. Its translation: CASTPVGGPHATNEKLFF. J is TRBJ1-4 and V is TRBV12-3 or TRBV12-4, with D unresolved. CDR3 length equals 18 residues. V shed 7 bases and J shed 0 bases, with 21 bases lying between them.

This clonotype was counted many times. The CDR3: CASQRRQETQYF. The CDR3 region has the DNA TGTGCCAGCCAACGTCGCCAAGAGACCCAGTACTTC. The chain joins TRBV7-9 to TRBJ2-5, with D unclear. Germline assignment: CDR1 SEHNR and CDR2 FQNEAQ (reference sequence). The CDR3 consists of 12 residues. Trimming cost V 8 bases and J 1 base, with 8 bases left between them.

Comments on this clonotype: This may be a read error: a much more frequent sequence differs by one nucleotide. V usage is TRBV12-3 or TRBV12-4 and J usage is TRBJ2-2; the D call may be TRBD1 or TRBD2 (5 bases each). Deletions cut 3 bases from V and 3 bases from J, with 8 bases between. The CDR3 runs 14 residues. CDR3 protein: CASSFVGDTGELFF. In DNA, the CDR3 is TGTGCCAGCAGTTTCGTGGGGGACACCGGGGAGCTGTTTTTT.

This chain links TRBV18 with TRBJ1-1; perhaps TRBD1 as D (6 bases). CDR1 KGHSH and CDR2 LQKENI come from the germline V gene. V was clipped by 3 bases and J by 6 bases, with 11 bases between them. This CDR3 spans 13 amino acids. CDR3 nucleotide sequence: TGTGCCAGCTCACCCCGGGGGCGCCCTGAAGCTTTCTTT. This gives the protein CASSPRGRPEAFF. The full variable domain, in which reference TRBV18 and TRBJ1-1 provide the parts outside the CDR3, is NAGVMQNPRHLVRRRGQEARLRCSPMKGHSHVYWYRQLPEEGLKFMVYLQKENIIDESGMPKERFSAEFPKEGPSILRIQQVVRGDSAAYFCASSPRGRPEAFFGQGTRLTVV.

The sample holds many counts of this clonotype. The chain couples TRBV20-1 to TRBJ1-1, with D perhaps matching TRBD1 (5 bases). The CDR3 has 14 amino acids. CDR1 and CDR2 from the germline V gene are DFQATT and SNEGSKA (reference sequence). The V and J ends lost 1 base and 3 bases respectively, with 12 bases between them. CDR3 nucleotide sequence: TGCAGTGCTAGAGTCCCGGGGGTGGACACTGAAGCTTTCTTT. The encoded protein is CSARVPGVDTEAFF.

Concerning this clonotype itself: Mismatch with germline at one junction end may stem from a read error. The chain combines TRBV15 with TRBJ1-4, with D uncertain. The CDR3 loop spans 16 amino acids. Germline CDR1 is LNHNV and CDR2 is YYDKDF (reference sequence). The DNA for the CDR3 is TGTGCCACCAGCAGATCTCGGGGTTGGACTAATCAAAAACTGTTTTTT. Translating it yields CATSRSRGWTNQKLFF.

The chain recombines TRBV18 with TRBJ2-1, with 8 bases fitting TRBD1. V lost 5 bases to trimming and J lost 10 bases; unmatched junction nucleotides: 19. CDR3 length equals 17 residues. The V gene's germline CDR1 is KGHSH and CDR2 LQKENI. The CDR3 protein is CASSTLPDRVGGGEQFF. In nucleotides, the CDR3 is TGTGCCAGCTCAACACTCCCGGACAGGGTAGGCGGCGGGGAGCAGTTCTTC.

In this sample, this clonotype turned up a few times. This chain links TRBV6-5 with TRBJ1-2, with D possibly matching TRBD1 (5 bases). Germline V gene sequence: CDR1 MNHEY, CDR2 SVGAGI. V lost 4 bases and J 6 bases, leaving 18 bases between the germline ends. This CDR3 comprises 15 residues. For the CDR3, the DNA is TGTGCCAGCAGTTCCCCCCCGGGGGAGGGAGATGGCTACACCTTC. Protein sequence: CASSSPPGEGDGYTF.

V and J are TRBV12-3 or TRBV12-4 and TRBJ2-5, with 7 bases aligning to TRBD1. V trimming: 5 bases; J trimming: 4 bases; junction bases outside the gene matches: 7. The CDR3 spans 14 residues. The CDR3, as DNA: TGTGCCAGCAGTCCGAACCGGGACAGAGAGACCCAGTACTTC. Translated: CASSPNRDRETQYF.

The CDR3 loop is CASSPRFMNTVETQYF. The DNA for the CDR3 is TGTGCCAGCAGTCCCAGATTCATGAACACGGTAGAGACCCAGTACTTC. This chain joins TRBV27 and TRBJ2-5; D is unclear. Germline CDR1 and CDR2: MNHEY and SMNVEV (reference sequence). This CDR3 has 16 residues. V was trimmed by 5 bases and J by 4 bases, leaving 20 bases between them.

This clonotype was detected only a few times. The chain links TRBV12-3 or TRBV12-4 to TRBJ1-5; 7 nucleotides align to TRBD1. After removal of 7 bases from V and 3 bases from J, the junction contained 6 bases not matched to a gene. The CDR3 is made up of 14 amino acids. This CDR3 is CASTVTGLNQPQHF. For the CDR3, the DNA is TGTGCCAGCACCGTGACAGGGCTCAATCAGCCCCAGCATTTT.